There are many counts of the clone carrying this T cell receptor beta chain. MiXCR was run by TCRdb on the reads, yielding one entry per CDR3 protein. The sample records approximately 260,000 distinct CDR3 sequences, 17% being singletons. Germline V gene lookup returns CDR1 SGHVS and CDR2 FQNEAQ. This CDR3 has 15 amino acids. V was clipped by 1 base and J by 0 bases, with 9 bases between them. The data derive from a study of T cell repertoires in cytomegalovirus infection. For the study at large: CMV infection and matching HLA type were both indicated by public TCR beta signatures.

The TCR originated in a human donor in good health (CMV status not recorded). Some clones in this sample may be carry-over from other donors' samples. Sequenced input: CD8+ T cells from PBMCs. The chain couples TRBV7-8 to TRBJ1-1; no firm D call. CDR3 nucleotide sequence: TGTGCCAGCAGCTTAGTCCCGGGAATGAACACTGAAGCTTTCTTT. Its translation is CASSLVPGMNTEAFF.